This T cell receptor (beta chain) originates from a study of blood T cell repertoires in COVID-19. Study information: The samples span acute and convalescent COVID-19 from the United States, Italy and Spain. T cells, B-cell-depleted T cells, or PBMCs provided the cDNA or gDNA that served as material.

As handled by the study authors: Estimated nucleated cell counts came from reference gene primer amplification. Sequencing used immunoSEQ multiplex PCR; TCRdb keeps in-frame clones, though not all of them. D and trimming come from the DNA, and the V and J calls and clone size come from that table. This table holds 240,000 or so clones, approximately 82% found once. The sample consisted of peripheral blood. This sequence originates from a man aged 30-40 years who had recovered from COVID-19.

CDR3 nucleotides: TGTGCCAGCAGCTCCCGGACAGGAGGCACAGATACGCAGTATTTT. It is translated as CASSSRTGGTDTQYF. The chain recombines TRBV7-2 with TRBJ2-3; 7 bases align to TRBD1. The J segment lost 1 base and the V segment lost 4 bases, leaving 5 bases of the junction unmatched. CDR1 and CDR2 (germline): SGHTA, FQGNSA. The CDR3 has 15 residues.